The 32 T cell receptor beta chains below were found in one sample sequenced in a study of cytomegalovirus exposure and HLA in healthy donors. Primers for the PCR totalled 60 Vbeta and 13 Jbeta. TCRdb's table, derived via immunoSEQ multiplex PCR, lists solely in-frame clones and lacks some. The sample totals roughly 46,000 clones. Sequencing was performed on PBMCs. The origin of the receptors is a middle-aged woman in good health and CMV-seronegative.

This chain connects TRBV5-1 to TRBJ2-5; D is unclear. Deletions cut 1 base from V and 5 bases from J, with 12 bases between. The germline gives CDR1 SGHRS, CDR2 YFSETQ. There are 14 residues in the CDR3. The CDR3 DNA sequence: TGCGCCAGCAGCTTGCCACAGTCCCGGGAGACCCAGTACTTC. Its translation: CASSLPQSRETQYF.

The rearrangement uses TRBV18 and TRBJ2-1; 10 positions match TRBD2. The CDR3 has 16 amino acids. Germline CDR1 reads KGHSH; CDR2 reads LQKENI. With V trimmed by 1 base and J by 8 bases, 8 bases remained unmatched. The CDR3 spells CASSPLTSGNRYEQFF. CDR3 coding DNA: TGTGCCAGCTCACCACTCACTAGCGGGAACAGATATGAGCAGTTCTTC.

The chain couples TRBV4-2 to TRBJ1-5; weak D call: TRBD1 (5 bases). This CDR3 comprises 16 residues. Trimming left V 0 bases short and J 1 base short, with 10 bases between. The germline gives CDR1 LGHNA, CDR2 YNFKEQ. The CDR3 sequence is CASSQETGGSNQPQHF. The CDR3 DNA sequence: TGTGCCAGCAGCCAAGAAACCGGGGGGAGCAATCAGCCCCAGCATTTT.

The chain has TRBV28 and TRBJ1-5; 7 bases map to TRBD1. Per the germline V gene, CDR1 is MDHEN and CDR2 is SYDVKM. The J segment lost 5 bases and the V segment lost 8 bases, leaving 9 bases of the junction unmatched. The CDR3 has 14 amino acids. The CDR3 spells CASLYTGVDQPQHF. The CDR3 bases are TGTGCCAGCCTATATACAGGGGTGGATCAGCCCCAGCATTTT.

The chain couples TRBV7-3 to TRBJ2-5; 7 bases are shared with TRBD1. The CDR3 runs 14 residues. J lost 5 bases, V lost 4 bases, and 7 bases had no gene match. Per germline, CDR1 SGHTA and CDR2 FQGTGA. CDR3: CASSSGGNVETQYF. The CDR3 coding sequence is TGTGCCAGCAGCTCAGGGGGTAATGTTGAGACCCAGTACTTC.

The V gene is TRBV27, the J gene TRBJ2-5; 7 bases are shared with TRBD2. V shed 3 bases, J shed 7 bases, and the junction held 11 bases outside the gene matches. This CDR3 comprises 15 residues. Germline CDR1 MNHEY, CDR2 SMNVEV (reference sequence). The CDR3 DNA reads as TGTGCCAGCAGTTTTGGCGGGAGCCGGGCGGGGACCCAGTACTTC. Amino acid sequence: CASSFGGSRAGTQYF.

The chain recombines TRBV9 with TRBJ2-5, with 10 bases identical to TRBD2. CDR3 length: 15 residues. Germline CDR1 SGDLS, CDR2 YYNGEE. V dropped 4 bases and J dropped 1; count of bases not matched to a gene: 4. CDR3 sequence: CASSPWTSGQETQYF. The CDR3 nucleotides read TGTGCCAGCAGCCCGTGGACTAGCGGCCAAGAGACCCAGTACTTC.

The chain uses TRBV13 and TRBJ2-3; 9 nucleotides align to TRBD2. J lost 0 bases, V lost 5 bases, and 9 bases had no gene match. Germline loops: CDR1 PRHDT, CDR2 FYEKMQ (reference sequence). The CDR3 is 17 residues long. In DNA form, the CDR3 reads TGTGCCAGCAGCCCCATCCCAACTAGCGGGAGCACAGATACGCAGTATTTT. Translated: CASSPIPTSGSTDTQYF.

Regarding this clone: The junction does not match germline at one end; this may be a read error. As DNA, the CDR3 is TGTGCTAGCAGCTTGACTGCGGACATTGGAAACACCATATATTTT. Translation gives CASSLTADIGNTIYF. This rearrangement joins TRBV7-7 to TRBJ1-3; D perhaps matches TRBD1 (5 bases). The CDR3 extends over 15 amino acids. Germline V lookup: CDR1 SSHAT, CDR2 FNYEAQ (reference sequence).

The chain uses TRBV5-1 and TRBJ2-7; 8 nucleotides line up with TRBD2. Trimming cost V 9 bases and J 3 bases; bases outside gene matches: 5. CDR1 and CDR2 from the germline V gene are SGHRS and YFSETQ. The CDR3 loop spans 12 amino acids. CDR3 residues: CATRAGGYEQYF. The CDR3, as DNA: TGCGCCACCAGGGCGGGGGGCTACGAGCAGTACTTC.

The V call is TRBV18, the J call TRBJ2-7, with 10 bases aligning to TRBD1. Germline values: CDR1 KGHSH, CDR2 LQKENI. V was clipped by 5 bases and J by 2 bases; unmatched bases: 0. CDR3 length: 13 residues. The CDR3 loop reads CASSGTGAYEQYF. The CDR3 nucleotides read TGTGCCAGCTCAGGGACAGGGGCCTACGAGCAGTACTTC.

CDR3 residues: CASSYGLPGAKNIQYF. CDR3 bases: TGTGCCAGCAGTTACGGCTTGCCGGGGGCCAAAAACATTCAGTACTTC. The chain recombines TRBV6-5 with TRBJ2-4; D perhaps matches TRBD2 (5 bases). The V end lost 2 bases, the J end lost 1 base, and 12 bases lay between the germline ends. This CDR3 has 16 amino acids. Germline CDR1 MNHEY, CDR2 SVGAGI.

The gene calls are TRBV9 and TRBJ2-7; possible D gene TRBD1, 5 bases. Trimming removed 4 bases at V and 2 bases at J, with 13 bases between. The CDR3 has 14 residues. Per the germline V gene, CDR1 is SGDLS and CDR2 is YYNGEE. This CDR3 reads CASSPEGEPYEQYF. The CDR3 DNA is TGTGCCAGCAGCCCGGAAGGGGAACCCTACGAGCAGTACTTC.

The V and J genes are TRBV21-1 and TRBJ2-7; the table's TRBD1 call for D was not verified on the DNA. TRBV21-1 is given as a pseudogene. The CDR3 covers 14 residues. In DNA, the CDR3 is TGTGCCAGCAGCAAAGGGGACATTCCCTACGAGCAGTACTTC. Translating gives CASSKGDIPYEQYF.

V gene TRBV2 combines with J gene TRBJ1-4, with TRBD1 as a possible D gene (5 bases). CDR3 length: 14 residues. V lost 4 bases and J 8 bases, leaving 14 bases between the germline ends. Germline V gene data show CDR1 as SNHLY and CDR2 as FYNNEI. DNA of the CDR3: TGTGCCAGCAGTGTGGACAATCCAAGGGAAAAACTGTTTTTT. Its translation: CASSVDNPREKLFF.

V usage is TRBV29-1 and J usage is TRBJ1-1; the D is unclear. The CDR3 contains 13 residues. From germline, CDR1 is SQVTM and CDR2 ANQGSEA. Trimming cost V 7 bases and J 0 bases, with 12 bases left between them. The CDR3: CSAEADLNTEAFF. The CDR3, as DNA: TGCAGCGCCGAAGCGGACTTGAACACTGAAGCTTTCTTT.

V and J are TRBV25-1 and TRBJ2-2; tentative D call: TRBD1 (5 bases). Germline V lookup: CDR1 MGHDK, CDR2 SYGVNS. CDR3 length: 14 residues. Trimming shortened V by 0 bases and J by 3 bases, and 5 bases separated the two germline ends. The CDR3 loop is CASSEYRDTGELFF. The CDR3 DNA follows: TGTGCCAGCAGTGAATACAGGGACACCGGGGAGCTGTTTTTT.

The chain joins TRBV6-5 to TRBJ2-7; D is possibly TRBD2 (6 bases). Germline V gene lookup returns CDR1 MNHEY and CDR2 SVGAGI. V was clipped by 3 bases and J by 5 bases, with 17 bases between them. There are 15 residues in the CDR3. This CDR3 is CASSYSDRGTNEQYF. The CDR3 coding sequence is TGTGCCAGCAGTTATTCTGACCGGGGGACCAACGAGCAGTACTTC.

The rearrangement uses TRBV29-1 and TRBJ1-4, with a possible D match to TRBD1 (5 bases). The CDR3 length is 15 residues. CDR1 and CDR2 (germline): SQVTM, ANQGSEA. Trimming cost V 4 bases and J 5 bases, with 17 bases left between them. CDR3 DNA sequence: TGCAGCGTTGCACTTTCGACAGAAAACAATGAAAAACTGTTTTTT. Translation gives CSVALSTENNEKLFF. Variable domain in full (rest from reference TRBV29-1 and TRBJ1-4): SAVISQKPSRDICQRGTSLTIQCQVDSQVTMMFWYRQQPGQSLTLIATANQGSEATYESGFVIDKFPISRPNLTFSTLTVSNMSPEDSSIYLCSVALSTENNEKLFFGSGTQLSVL.

This rearrangement joins TRBV5-4 to TRBJ1-2; D not certain. Looked up from germline, CDR1 is SGHNT and CDR2 is YYREEE (reference sequence). V gave up 1 base and J gave up 1 base, with 14 bases separating them. This CDR3 contains 16 residues. The CDR3 spells CASSLREGWDNYGYTF. The CDR3 coding sequence is TGTGCCAGCAGCTTGCGAGAGGGCTGGGATAACTATGGCTACACCTTC.

The V call is TRBV18, the J call TRBJ2-7; 9 bases are shared with TRBD2. The CDR3 sequence is 14 residues long. Germline-derived CDR1 and CDR2 are KGHSH and LQKENI. Germline trimming cut 3 bases from V and 5 bases from J; bases unmatched to any gene: 5. CDR3 sequence: CASSPRTSADEQYF. DNA for the CDR3: TGTGCCAGCTCACCGCGGACTAGCGCTGACGAGCAGTACTTC.

The gene calls are TRBV4-3 and TRBJ2-3; TRBD1 aligns across 9 bases. The CDR3 is 16 amino acids. Trimming cost V 0 bases and J 5 bases; bases outside gene matches: 6. The germline V gene has CDR1 LGHNA and CDR2 YSLEER. Here the CDR3 reads CASSQERDRAGDTQYF. CDR3 coding DNA: TGCGCCAGCAGCCAAGAAAGGGACAGGGCAGGAGATACGCAGTATTTT.

CDR3 residues: CASSQRGGSYNEQFF. CDR3 nucleotide sequence: TGTGCCAGCAGTCAAAGGGGGGGCTCCTACAATGAGCAGTTCTTC. V and J are TRBV6-5 and TRBJ2-1, with a tentative D call TRBD2 (7 bases). Trimming removed 5 bases at V and 0 bases at J, with 11 bases between. This CDR3 has 15 amino acids. In germline, CDR1 is MNHEY, CDR2 SVGAGI.

This chain links TRBV6-1 with TRBJ1-2, with a possible D match to TRBD1 (5 bases). This CDR3 is 18 amino acids long. Trimming pared 3 bases from V and 1 base from J, leaving 21 bases between. Germline V lookup: CDR1 MNHNS, CDR2 SASEGT. In nucleotides, the CDR3 is TGTGCCAGCAGTGAGGGGCTCTTTTCTTCCTTACTTAACTATGGCTACACCTTC. Translation gives CASSEGLFSSLLNYGYTF.

The chain carries TRBV4-3 and TRBJ2-1; the D gene is possibly TRBD2 (6 bases). This CDR3 contains 16 residues. Germline CDR1 LGHNA, CDR2 YSLEER. Trimming took 0 bases from V and 4 from J, leaving 13 bases between them. The CDR3 is CASSQDRGSGYNEQFF. The CDR3 DNA follows: TGCGCCAGCAGCCAAGATCGGGGTAGCGGTTACAATGAGCAGTTCTTC.

The CDR3 coding sequence is TGTGCCAGCAGTGAAGGGTTCAGGGGGACCGGGGAGCTGTTTTTT. It is translated as CASSEGFRGTGELFF. V is TRBV6-1 and J is TRBJ2-2; TRBD1 aligns across 7 bases. The CDR3 loop spans 15 amino acids. V dropped 1 base and J dropped 5; count of bases not matched to a gene: 4. The germline gives CDR1 MNHNS, CDR2 SASEGT.

This rearrangement joins TRBV28 to TRBJ1-1; perhaps TRBD1 as D (6 bases). Germline V gene lookup returns CDR1 MDHEN and CDR2 SYDVKM. The CDR3 is made up of 15 amino acids. V shed 6 bases and J shed 1 base, with 15 bases lying between them. The CDR3 spells CASSPPQGTNTEAFF. As DNA, the CDR3 is TGTGCCAGCAGCCCCCCTCAGGGGACGAACACTGAAGCTTTCTTT.

The CDR3 is CASSPTGTSGTQQYF. CDR3 in DNA: TGTGCCAGCAGCCCAACCGGGACTAGCGGTACGCAGCAGTACTTC. V gene TRBV9 combines with J gene TRBJ2-7; 11 bases map to TRBD2. There are 15 residues in the CDR3. Germline loops: CDR1 SGDLS, CDR2 YYNGEE. J was trimmed by 8 bases and V by 4 bases; bases with no gene match: 11.

The V gene is TRBV2, the J gene TRBJ2-4, with a tentative D call TRBD1 (6 bases). The germline gives CDR1 SNHLY, CDR2 FYNNEI. V was trimmed by 5 bases and J by 0 bases, leaving 11 bases between them. The CDR3 totals 15 residues. The CDR3 DNA sequence: TGTGCCAGCAGTTCCTCAGGGGTAGCCAAAAACATTCAGTACTTC. Its translation is CASSSSGVAKNIQYF. The full variable domain, its missing parts supplied by reference TRBV2 and TRBJ2-4, is EPEVTQTPSHQVTQMGQEVILRCVPISNHLYFYWYRQILGQKVEFLVSFYNNEISEKSEIFDDQFSVERPDGSNFTLKIRSTKLEDSAMYFCASSSSGVAKNIQYFGAGTRLSVL.

The chain carries TRBV5-6 and TRBJ2-7; weak D call: TRBD1 (6 bases). Trimming pared 0 bases from V and 3 bases from J, leaving 16 bases between. The CDR3 totals 16 residues. The germline gives CDR1 SGHDT, CDR2 YYEEEE. The CDR3, as DNA: TGTGCCAGCAGCTTGGGACAGGCCCTGTCCGGCTACGAGCAGTACTTC. Its protein is CASSLGQALSGYEQYF.

The chain has TRBV27 and TRBJ2-5, with D maybe TRBD2 (6 bases). Trimming shortened V by 1 base and J by 5 bases, and 8 bases separated the two germline ends. The germline V gene encodes CDR1 MNHEY and CDR2 SMNVEV (reference sequence). The CDR3 is 13 amino acids. CDR3 residues: CASSLWGRETQYF. The CDR3 coding sequence is TGTGCCAGCAGTTTATGGGGGAGGGAGACCCAGTACTTC.

The chain links TRBV9 to TRBJ1-2; the match to TRBD1 covers 7 bases. Germline assignment: CDR1 SGDLS and CDR2 YYNGEE. Trimming removed 4 bases from V and 3 bases from J; junction bases left unmatched: 6. The CDR3 extends over 14 amino acids. The CDR3: CASSLGTVDYGYTF. In nucleotides, the CDR3 is TGTGCCAGCAGCTTGGGGACAGTGGACTATGGCTACACCTTC.